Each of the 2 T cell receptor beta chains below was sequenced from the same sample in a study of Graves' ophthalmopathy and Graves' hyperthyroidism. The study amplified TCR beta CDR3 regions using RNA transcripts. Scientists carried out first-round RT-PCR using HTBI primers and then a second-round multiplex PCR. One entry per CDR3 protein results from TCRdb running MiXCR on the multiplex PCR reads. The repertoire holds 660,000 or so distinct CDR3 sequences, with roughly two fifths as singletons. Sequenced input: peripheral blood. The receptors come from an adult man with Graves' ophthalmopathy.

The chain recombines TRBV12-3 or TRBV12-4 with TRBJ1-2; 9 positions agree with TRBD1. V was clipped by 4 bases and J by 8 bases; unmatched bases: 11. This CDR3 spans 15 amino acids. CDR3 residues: CASSYPGQGGGGYTF. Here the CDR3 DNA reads TGTGCCAGCAGTTACCCGGGACAGGGAGGCGGCGGCTACACCTTC.

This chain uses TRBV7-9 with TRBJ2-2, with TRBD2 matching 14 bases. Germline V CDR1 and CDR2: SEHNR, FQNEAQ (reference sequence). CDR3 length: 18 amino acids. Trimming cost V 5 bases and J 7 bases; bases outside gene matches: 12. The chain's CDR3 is CASSQGTSGGHKNGELFF. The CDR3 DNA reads TGTGCCAGCAGCCAAGGGACTAGCGGGGGACACAAGAACGGGGAGCTGTTTTTT.